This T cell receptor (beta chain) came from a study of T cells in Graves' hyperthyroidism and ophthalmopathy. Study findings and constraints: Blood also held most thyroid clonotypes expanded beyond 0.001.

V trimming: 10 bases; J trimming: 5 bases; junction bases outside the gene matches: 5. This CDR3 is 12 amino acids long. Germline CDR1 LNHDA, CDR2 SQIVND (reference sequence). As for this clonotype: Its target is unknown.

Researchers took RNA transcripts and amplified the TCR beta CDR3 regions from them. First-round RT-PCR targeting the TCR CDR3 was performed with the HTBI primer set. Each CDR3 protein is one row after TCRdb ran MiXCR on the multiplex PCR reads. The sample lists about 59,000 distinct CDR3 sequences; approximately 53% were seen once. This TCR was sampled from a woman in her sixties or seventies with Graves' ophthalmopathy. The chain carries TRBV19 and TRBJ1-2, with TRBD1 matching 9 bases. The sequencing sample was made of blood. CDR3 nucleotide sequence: TGTGCCACCGGGACAGGGAAGTATGGCTACACCTTC. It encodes CATGTGKYGYTF.